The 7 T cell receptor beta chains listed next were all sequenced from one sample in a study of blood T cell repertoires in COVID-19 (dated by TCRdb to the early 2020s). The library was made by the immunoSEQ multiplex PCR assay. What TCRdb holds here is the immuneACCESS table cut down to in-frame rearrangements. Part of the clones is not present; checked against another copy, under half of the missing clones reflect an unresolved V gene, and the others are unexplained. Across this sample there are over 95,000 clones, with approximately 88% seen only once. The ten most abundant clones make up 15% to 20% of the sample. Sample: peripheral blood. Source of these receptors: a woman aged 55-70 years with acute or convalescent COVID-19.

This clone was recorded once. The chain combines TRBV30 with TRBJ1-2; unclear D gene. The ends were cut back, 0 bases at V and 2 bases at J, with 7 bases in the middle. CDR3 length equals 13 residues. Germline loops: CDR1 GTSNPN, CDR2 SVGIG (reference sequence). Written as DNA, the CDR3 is TGTGCCTGGAGTGTAGGCAGGAACTATGGCTACACCTTC. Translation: CAWSVGRNYGYTF.

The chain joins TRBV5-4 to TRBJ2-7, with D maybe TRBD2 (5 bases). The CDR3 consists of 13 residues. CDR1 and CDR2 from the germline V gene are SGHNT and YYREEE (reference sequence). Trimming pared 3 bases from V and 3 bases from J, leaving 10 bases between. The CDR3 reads CASSSEGFYEQYF. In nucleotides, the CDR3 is TGTGCCAGCAGCTCCGAGGGTTTCTACGAGCAGTACTTC.

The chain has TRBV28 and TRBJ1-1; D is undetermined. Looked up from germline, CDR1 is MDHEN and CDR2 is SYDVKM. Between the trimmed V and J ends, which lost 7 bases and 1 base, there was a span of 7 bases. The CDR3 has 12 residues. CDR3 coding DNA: TGTGCCAGCAACACAGCGAACACTGAAGCTTTCTTT. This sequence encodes CASNTANTEAFF.

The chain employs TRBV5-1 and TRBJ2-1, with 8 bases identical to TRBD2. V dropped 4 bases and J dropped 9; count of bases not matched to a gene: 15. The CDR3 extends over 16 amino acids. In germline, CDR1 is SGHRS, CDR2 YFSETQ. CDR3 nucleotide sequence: TGCGCCAGCAGCAAGGAAGCGGGGGTTGACACCGGTGAGCAGTTCTTC. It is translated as CASSKEAGVDTGEQFF. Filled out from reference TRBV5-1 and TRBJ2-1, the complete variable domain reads KAGVTQTPRYLIKTRGQQVTLSCSPISGHRSVSWYQQTPGQGLQFLFEYFSETQRNKGNFPGRFSGRQFSNSRSEMNVSTLELGDSALYLCASSKEAGVDTGEQFFGPGTRLTVL.

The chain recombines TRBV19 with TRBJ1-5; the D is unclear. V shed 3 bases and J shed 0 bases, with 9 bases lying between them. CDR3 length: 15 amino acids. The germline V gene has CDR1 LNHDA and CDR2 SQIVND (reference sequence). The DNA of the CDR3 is TGTGCCAGTAGTATTTTACAGAATAGCAATCAGCCCCAGCATTTT. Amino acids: CASSILQNSNQPQHF.

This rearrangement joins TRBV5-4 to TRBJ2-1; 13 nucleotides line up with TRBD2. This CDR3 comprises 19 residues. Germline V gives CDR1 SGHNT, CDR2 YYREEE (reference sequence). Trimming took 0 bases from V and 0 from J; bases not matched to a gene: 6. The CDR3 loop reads CASSLGGLAGMSSYNEQFF. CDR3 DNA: TGTGCCAGCAGCTTGGGGGGACTAGCGGGAATGAGCTCCTACAATGAGCAGTTCTTC.

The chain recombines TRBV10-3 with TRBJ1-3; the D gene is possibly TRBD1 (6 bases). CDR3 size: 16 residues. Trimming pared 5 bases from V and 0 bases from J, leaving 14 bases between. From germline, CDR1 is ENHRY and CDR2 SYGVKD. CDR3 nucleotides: TGTGCCATCAGTAAAGGACAGCCGGACTCTGGAAACACCATATATTTT. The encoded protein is CAISKGQPDSGNTIYF.